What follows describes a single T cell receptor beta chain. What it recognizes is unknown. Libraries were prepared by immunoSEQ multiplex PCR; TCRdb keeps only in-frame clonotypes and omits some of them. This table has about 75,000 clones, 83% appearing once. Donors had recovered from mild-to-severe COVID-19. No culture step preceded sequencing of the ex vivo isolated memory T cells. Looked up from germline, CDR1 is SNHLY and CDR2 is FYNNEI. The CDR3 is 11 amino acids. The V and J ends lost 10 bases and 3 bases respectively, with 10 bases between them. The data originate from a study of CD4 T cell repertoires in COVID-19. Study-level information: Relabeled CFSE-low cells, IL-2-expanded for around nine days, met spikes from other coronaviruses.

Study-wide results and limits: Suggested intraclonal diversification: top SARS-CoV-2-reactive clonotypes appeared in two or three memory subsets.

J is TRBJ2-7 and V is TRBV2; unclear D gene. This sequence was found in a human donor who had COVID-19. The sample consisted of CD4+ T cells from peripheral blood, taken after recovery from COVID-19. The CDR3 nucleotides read TGTGCCACCGGTCTTTACTACGAGCAGTACTTC. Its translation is CATGLYYEQYF. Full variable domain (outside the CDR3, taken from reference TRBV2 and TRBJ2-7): EPEVTQTPSHQVTQMGQEVILRCVPISNHLYFYWYRQILGQKVEFLVSFYNNEISEKSEIFDDQFSVERPDGSNFTLKIRSTKLEDSAMYFCATGLYYEQYFGPGTRLTVT.